This T cell receptor (beta chain) came from a study of spatial heterogeneity in lung cancer. Study summary: As counted in raw reads, each unique TCR and UMI combination appeared more than ten times on average.

This clonotype has at least ten counts. Time point meaning: sample taken at primary tumor resection. Whole RNA obtained from tumor, nontumor lung or frozen PBMC underwent sequencing without sorting. Unique molecular identifiers tagged every individual TCR cDNA molecule. TCRdb fed the 5' RACE reads into MiXCR, producing one record per CDR3 protein. The data contain about 48,000 distinct CDR3 sequences, about 5.8% of them singletons. Trimming removed 5 bases from V and 4 bases from J, with 11 bases in between. From germline, CDR1 is MGHRA and CDR2 YSYEKL. The CDR3 extends over 13 amino acids. The chain uses TRBV4-1 and TRBJ2-5; unclear D gene. This clonotype originated in a male donor with early-stage non-small cell lung cancer. Source: PBMCs, taken at surgery. The DNA for the CDR3 is TGCGCCAGCAGCGTTCTAAACGGAGAGACCCAGTACTTC. It encodes CASSVLNGETQYF.